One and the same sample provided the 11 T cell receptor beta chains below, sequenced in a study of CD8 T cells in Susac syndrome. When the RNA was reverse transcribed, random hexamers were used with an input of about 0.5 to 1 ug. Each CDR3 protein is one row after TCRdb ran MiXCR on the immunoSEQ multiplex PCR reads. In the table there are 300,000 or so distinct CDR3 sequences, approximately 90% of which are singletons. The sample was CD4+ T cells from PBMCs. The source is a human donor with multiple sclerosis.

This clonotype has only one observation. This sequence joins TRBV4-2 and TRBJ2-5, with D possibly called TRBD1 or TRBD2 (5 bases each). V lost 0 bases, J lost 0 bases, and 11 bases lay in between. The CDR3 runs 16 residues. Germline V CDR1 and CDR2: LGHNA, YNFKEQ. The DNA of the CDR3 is TGTGCCAGCAGCCAAGAGGGGGTCGCGTACCAAGAGACCCAGTACTTC. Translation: CASSQEGVAYQETQYF.

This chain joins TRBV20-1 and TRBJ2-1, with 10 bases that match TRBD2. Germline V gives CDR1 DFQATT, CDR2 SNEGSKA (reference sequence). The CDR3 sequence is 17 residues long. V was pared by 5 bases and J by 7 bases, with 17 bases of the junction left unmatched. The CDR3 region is CSAGSGTSVRFGNEQFF. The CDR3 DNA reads TGCAGTGCTGGCTCAGGGACTAGCGTCCGGTTCGGTAATGAGCAGTTCTTC.

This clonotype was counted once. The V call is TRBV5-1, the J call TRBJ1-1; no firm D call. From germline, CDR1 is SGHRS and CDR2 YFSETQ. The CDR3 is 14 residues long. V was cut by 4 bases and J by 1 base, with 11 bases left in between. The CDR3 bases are TGCGCCAGCAGCCTGCCGGCACCGAACACTGAAGCTTTCTTT. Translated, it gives CASSLPAPNTEAFF.

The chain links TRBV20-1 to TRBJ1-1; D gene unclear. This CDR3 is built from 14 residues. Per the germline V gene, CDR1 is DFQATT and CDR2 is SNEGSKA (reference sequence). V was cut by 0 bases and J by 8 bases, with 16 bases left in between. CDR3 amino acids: CSARDHFEDREAFF. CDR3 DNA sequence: TGCAGTGCTAGAGATCATTTTGAAGACCGAGAAGCTTTCTTT.

DNA of the CDR3: TGCGCCAGCAGTGATCCTAGCGGGGGGAACACCGGGGAGCTGTTTTTT. Its translation is CASSDPSGGNTGELFF. The chain is built from TRBV10-2 and TRBJ2-2; 10 bases match TRBD2. The V segment lost 3 bases and the J segment 1 base; nucleotides outside the gene matches: 2. Germline CDR1 WSHSY, CDR2 SAAADI. This CDR3 contains 16 residues.

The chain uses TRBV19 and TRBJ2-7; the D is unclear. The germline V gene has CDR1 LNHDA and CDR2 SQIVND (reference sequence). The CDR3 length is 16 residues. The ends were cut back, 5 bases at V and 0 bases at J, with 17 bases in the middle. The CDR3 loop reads CASSPPLTASSYEQYF. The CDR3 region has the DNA TGTGCCAGTAGTCCCCCCCTTACCGCGAGCTCCTACGAGCAGTACTTC.

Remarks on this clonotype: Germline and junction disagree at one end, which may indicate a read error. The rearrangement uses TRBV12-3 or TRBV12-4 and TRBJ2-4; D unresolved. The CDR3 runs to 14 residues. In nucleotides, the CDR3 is TGTGCCAGCAGTTTGTATTCCGGAAGAACGGACCGCGACTTC. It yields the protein CASSLYSGRTDRDF.

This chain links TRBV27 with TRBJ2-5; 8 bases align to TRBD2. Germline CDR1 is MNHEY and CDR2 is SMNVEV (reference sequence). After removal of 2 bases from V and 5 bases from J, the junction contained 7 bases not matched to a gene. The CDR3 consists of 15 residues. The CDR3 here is CASSLVSGARETQYF. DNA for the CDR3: TGTGCCAGCAGTTTAGTTAGCGGGGCTCGGGAGACCCAGTACTTC.

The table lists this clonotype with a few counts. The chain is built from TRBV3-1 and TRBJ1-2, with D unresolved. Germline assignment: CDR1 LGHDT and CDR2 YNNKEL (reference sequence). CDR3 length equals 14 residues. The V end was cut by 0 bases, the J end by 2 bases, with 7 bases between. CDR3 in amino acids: CASSQDPGNYGYTF. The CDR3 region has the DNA TGTGCCAGCAGCCAAGATCCCGGGAACTATGGCTACACCTTC.

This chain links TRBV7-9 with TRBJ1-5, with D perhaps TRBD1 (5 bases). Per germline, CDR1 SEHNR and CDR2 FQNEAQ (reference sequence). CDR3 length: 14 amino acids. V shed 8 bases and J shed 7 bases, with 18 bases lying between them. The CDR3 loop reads CASSGGGAAQPQHF. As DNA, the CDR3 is TGTGCCAGCTCAGGAGGAGGGGCTGCCCAGCCCCAGCATTTT.

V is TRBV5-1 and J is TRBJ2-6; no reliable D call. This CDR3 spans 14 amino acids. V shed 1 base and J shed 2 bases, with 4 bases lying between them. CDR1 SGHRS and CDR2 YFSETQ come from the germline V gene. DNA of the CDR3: TGCGCCAGCAGCTTGCTTACTGGGGCCAACGTCCTGACTTTC. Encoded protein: CASSLLTGANVLTF.